These 19 T cell receptor beta chains came from one sample sequenced in a study of blood T cells in healthy people across ages. The authors ran a second PCR of about 6 to 11 cycles using a sample-barcoded 5' primer and a J-beta primer mix. TCRdb re-derived calls from the 5' RACE reads in MiXCR, one entry per CDR3 protein. The table includes about a million distinct CDR3 sequences, 35% to 40% detected once. The sequencing sample was made of blood. These receptors came from a young man in good health.

The gene calls are TRBV4-3 and TRBJ1-3; D ambiguous. Germline V gene sequence: CDR1 LGHNA, CDR2 YSLEER. The CDR3 consists of 14 residues. Trimming removed 3 bases from V and 0 bases from J, with 6 bases in between. DNA of the CDR3: TGCGCCAGCAGCCAGTCCCGCTCTGGAAACACCATATATTTT. Encoded protein: CASSQSRSGNTIYF.

This clonotype was counted a few times. This chain joins TRBV2 and TRBJ1-2, with 8 bases lining up with TRBD1. The CDR3 extends over 16 amino acids. Per the germline V gene, CDR1 is SNHLY and CDR2 is FYNNEI. V lost 1 base to trimming and J lost 0 bases; unmatched junction nucleotides: 4. Written as DNA, the CDR3 is TGTGCCAGCAGTGAAGGACAGGGGCAAGCTAACTATGGCTACACCTTC. As protein: CASSEGQGQANYGYTF.

The chain uses TRBV6-6 and TRBJ1-2, with D perhaps TRBD1 (5 bases). This CDR3 comprises 17 residues. CDR1 is MNHNY, CDR2 SVGAGI, per germline (reference sequence). The V end was cut by 6 bases, the J end by 0 bases, with 20 bases between. The CDR3 bases are TGTGCCAGCAGCTCTGTGGGATCGGGACTGACTAACTATGGCTACACCTTC. Encoded protein: CASSSVGSGLTNYGYTF.

The chain links TRBV27 to TRBJ2-3; D gene unclear. The V gene's germline CDR1 is MNHEY and CDR2 SMNVEV (reference sequence). This CDR3 has 13 amino acids. V lost 10 bases to trimming and J lost 2 bases, with 13 bases between them. CDR3: CAIKGYSTDTQYF. As DNA, the CDR3 is TGTGCCATAAAGGGCTATTCCACAGATACGCAGTATTTT.

The table lists this clonotype with a few counts. The chain joins TRBV5-1 to TRBJ1-1; D remains ambiguous. Trimming stripped 3 bases from V and 3 bases from J, with 12 bases between. This CDR3 comprises 14 residues. Looked up from germline, CDR1 is SGHRS and CDR2 is YFSETQ. In DNA form, the CDR3 reads TGCGCCAGCAGCTCCCGCCGGAGTTACACTGAAGCTTTCTTT. Protein sequence: CASSSRRSYTEAFF.

The chain links TRBV11-1 to TRBJ2-5; D remains unclear. CDR3 size: 13 residues. Germline V CDR1 and CDR2: SGHAT, FQDESV (reference sequence). V gave up 2 bases and J gave up 1 base, with 5 bases separating them. This chain's CDR3 is CASSLQTQETQYF. Here the CDR3 DNA reads TGTGCCAGCAGCTTACAGACCCAAGAGACCCAGTACTTC.

Note on this clonotype: With a much larger clone just one base away, this may be a read error. CDR3 DNA sequence: TGCAGTGCTAGTCGGCAGGGCACAGATGCGCAGTATTTT. Amino acids: CSASRQGTDAQYF. The V gene is TRBV20-1, the J gene TRBJ2-3, with D perhaps TRBD1 (5 bases). Germline CDR1 and CDR2: DFQATT and SNEGSKA (reference sequence). This CDR3 is 13 amino acids long.

The chain links TRBV12-3 or TRBV12-4 to TRBJ2-6; possibly TRBD1 for D (7 bases). V dropped 6 bases and J dropped 4 bases, with 13 bases sitting between them. This CDR3 contains 15 residues. In DNA form, the CDR3 reads TGTGCCAGCAGGATCAGGGGGGACGGGGCCAACGTCCTGACTTTC. Translation gives CASRIRGDGANVLTF.

The J gene is TRBJ1-2, the V gene TRBV7-2, with D possibly being TRBD1 (5 bases). The CDR3 consists of 13 residues. Trimming removed 5 bases at V and 5 bases at J, with 12 bases between. Germline loops: CDR1 SGHTA, CDR2 FQGNSA. CDR3 nucleotides: TGTGCCAGCAGCGCGGGGGGGATGTATGGCTACACCTTC. Protein: CASSAGGMYGYTF.

V usage is TRBV27 and J usage is TRBJ2-3; D may be TRBD2 (6 bases). Germline V gene data show CDR1 as MNHEY and CDR2 as SMNVEV (reference sequence). This CDR3 region has 16 residues. Trimming stripped 3 bases from V and 2 bases from J, with 15 bases between. In DNA, the CDR3 is TGTGCCAGCAGTTTTTACGGGGGTCGCTACACAGATACGCAGTATTTT. Amino acids: CASSFYGGRYTDTQYF.

The chain combines TRBV12-3 or TRBV12-4 with TRBJ2-7; D may match TRBD1 or TRBD2 (5 bases each). The CDR3 covers 15 residues. V was shortened by 4 bases and J by 2 bases, with 15 bases between the two germline ends. For the CDR3, the DNA is TGTGCCAGCAGTTCCGGGGCTCGGGGAACCTACGAGCAGTACTTC. As protein: CASSSGARGTYEQYF.

The gene calls are TRBV10-3 and TRBJ2-5; a possible D gene is TRBD2 (5 bases). Germline V gene data show CDR1 as ENHRY and CDR2 as SYGVKD. The CDR3 covers 12 residues. Between the trimmed V and J ends, which lost 8 bases and 2 bases, there was a span of 9 bases. The CDR3 coding sequence is TGTGCCATCTCCGGGATGCAAGAGACCCAGTACTTC. It codes for CAISGMQETQYF.

This chain uses TRBV27 with TRBJ2-1; D perhaps matches TRBD1 (5 bases). Germline loops: CDR1 MNHEY, CDR2 SMNVEV (reference sequence). V lost 8 bases to trimming and J lost 10 bases, with 18 bases between them. The CDR3 has 13 residues. DNA of the CDR3: TGTGCCAGCGGGCACCCTCAGGGAAACGAGCAGTTCTTC. Translation: CASGHPQGNEQFF.

Of note for this clonotype: Given a much more abundant clone one base away, this may be a read error. The J gene is TRBJ2-1, the V gene TRBV5-1, with D perhaps TRBD2 (5 bases). The J call could be wrong; TRBJ2-7 is a better fit for the DNA end. The germline V gene has CDR1 SGHRS and CDR2 YFSETQ. CDR3 length: 15 amino acids. CDR3 in amino acids: CASSPTRSLYNEQYF. The DNA for the CDR3 is TGCGCCAGCAGCCCAACTAGGTCCCTATACAATGAGCAGTACTTC.

This clonotype showed up just a few times. V usage is TRBV18 and J usage is TRBJ2-1; D is unresolved. The V end was cut by 3 bases, the J end by 8 bases, with 8 bases between. CDR3 length equals 12 residues. Germline V gene lookup returns CDR1 KGHSH and CDR2 LQKENI. This chain's CDR3 is CASSPIRDEQFF. The CDR3 DNA reads as TGTGCCAGCTCACCTATACGTGATGAGCAGTTCTTC.

This rearrangement joins TRBV20-1 to TRBJ2-5; D gene uncertain. This CDR3 is built from 11 residues. Looked up from germline, CDR1 is DFQATT and CDR2 is SNEGSKA (reference sequence). Trimming left V 6 bases short and J 0 bases short, with 5 bases between. CDR3 bases: TGCAGTGCAGAAAACCAAGAGACCCAGTACTTC. Its translation: CSAENQETQYF.

CDR3 region: CASSLGQGRETQFF. As DNA, the CDR3 is TGCGCCAGCAGCTTGGGACAGGGAAGAGAGACCCAGTTCTTC. The chain uses TRBV5-1 and TRBJ2-1; 7 bases line up with TRBD1. Germline trimming cut 0 bases from V and 13 bases from J; bases unmatched to any gene: 10. The germline V gene has CDR1 SGHRS and CDR2 YFSETQ. The CDR3 is 14 residues long.

This clonotype occurred a few times. CDR3 nucleotide sequence: TGTGCTAGTGGTTCTGGACAGGTTGTCTATGGCTACACCTTC. This translates into CASGSGQVVYGYTF. The V call is TRBV12-5, the J call TRBJ1-2; 7 bases align to TRBD1. This CDR3 spans 14 amino acids. The V gene's germline CDR1 is LGHNT and CDR2 FRNRAP. The V gene end was trimmed by 4 bases and the J gene end by 4 bases; junction bases not matched to a gene: 6.

This clonotype was picked up a small number of times. The V call is TRBV6-5, the J call TRBJ1-6, with D tentatively TRBD1 (6 bases). The CDR3 spans 18 residues. Germline assignment: CDR1 MNHEY and CDR2 SVGAGI. Trimming left V 0 bases short and J 2 bases short, with 14 bases between. Here the CDR3 DNA reads TGTGCCAGCAGTTACTCGACGGGACAAGGGCCCTATAATTCACCCCTCCACTTT. Amino acid sequence: CASSYSTGQGPYNSPLHF.